Below are 8 T cell receptor beta chains sequenced from a single sample in a study of T cell responses to AZD1222 COVID-19 vaccine. Method: immunoSEQ multiplex PCR; TCRdb's copy keeps in-frame clones and lacks some. The table includes 150,000 to 200,000 clones, roughly nine tenths detected once. This sample comprised peripheral blood, obtained on day 0 of AZD1222 vaccination. All receptors come from an adult in good health.

This sequence joins TRBV27 and TRBJ1-5, with a tentative D call TRBD1 (5 bases). CDR1 and CDR2 (germline): MNHEY, SMNVEV (reference sequence). V shed 5 bases and J shed 0 bases, with 8 bases lying between them. The CDR3 runs 14 residues. The chain's CDR3 is CASSLGTSNQPQHF. CDR3 sequence (DNA): TGTGCCAGCAGTCTAGGGACTAGCAATCAGCCCCAGCATTTT.

This clone was observed once. This chain joins TRBV10-3 and TRBJ2-7, with 7 bases fitting TRBD1. In germline, CDR1 is ENHRY, CDR2 SYGVKD. The CDR3 has 17 amino acids. V shed 2 bases and J 4 bases; nucleotides not matched to a gene: 14. In nucleotides, the CDR3 is TGTGCCATCAGTGAGAGTATCTACAGGGACAGCCTTTACGAGCAGTACTTC. Its translation: CAISESIYRDSLYEQYF.

This chain links TRBV13 with TRBJ1-2; D remains ambiguous. Trimming shortened V by 5 bases and J by 5 bases, and 12 bases separated the two germline ends. The CDR3 runs to 13 residues. The germline V gene encodes CDR1 PRHDT and CDR2 FYEKMQ (reference sequence). The CDR3 loop reads CASSPSGIYGYTF. CDR3 nucleotide sequence: TGTGCCAGCAGCCCGTCCGGGATATATGGCTACACCTTC. Complete variable domain (other parts from reference TRBV13 and TRBJ1-2): AAGVIQSPRHLIKEKRETATLKCYPIPRHDTVYWYQQGPGQDPQFLISFYEKMQSDKGSIPDRFSAQQFSDYHSELNMSSLELGDSALYFCASSPSGIYGYTFGSGTRLTVV.

The chain is built from TRBV6-5 and TRBJ1-5, with D unclear. CDR1 and CDR2 (germline): MNHEY, SVGAGI. This CDR3 is 13 amino acids long. Trimming left V 6 bases short and J 7 bases short, with 13 bases between. CDR3: CASSPRVEQPQHF. For the CDR3, the DNA is TGTGCCAGCAGCCCCAGAGTGGAGCAGCCCCAGCATTTT.

The rearrangement joins TRBV11-3 to TRBJ2-2, with D maybe TRBD1 (5 bases). The CDR3 runs 17 residues. V lost 5 bases to trimming and J lost 0 bases, with 16 bases between them. CDR1 is SGHNT, CDR2 YENEEA, per germline. The CDR3 protein is CASSPRLDSANTGELFF. The CDR3 DNA reads as TGTGCCAGCAGCCCAAGACTTGACAGCGCGAACACCGGGGAGCTGTTTTTT.

In this sample, this clone turned up once. The gene calls are TRBV28 and TRBJ2-2; TRBD1 aligns across 9 bases. The V and J ends lost 8 bases and 7 bases, in that order; junction bases with no gene match: 11. The germline V gene encodes CDR1 MDHEN and CDR2 SYDVKM. There are 15 residues in the CDR3. Written as DNA, the CDR3 is TGTGCCAGCTTGCACAGGGGGCGCTGGAGCGGGGAGCTGTTTTTT. It is translated as CASLHRGRWSGELFF.

This clone is medium-sized within its sample. The CDR3, as DNA: TGTGCCAGCAGCCGAGGACTAGCGGGACCCTACGAGCAGTACTTC. The encoded protein is CASSRGLAGPYEQYF. V is TRBV6-5 and J is TRBJ2-7; 12 bases match TRBD2. V was clipped by 6 bases and J by 2 bases; unmatched bases: 5. Germline CDR1 reads MNHEY; CDR2 reads SVGAGI. The CDR3 extends over 15 amino acids.

This sequence joins TRBV5-4 and TRBJ2-1; 7 bases agree with TRBD2. Germline CDR1 SGHNT, CDR2 YYREEE (reference sequence). The CDR3 is made up of 15 amino acids. The trim removed 6 bases at V and 5 bases at J, leaving 11 bases unmatched. The CDR3 DNA reads TGTGCCAGCAAGCCCGGCGGGAGTGCGGACAATGAGCAGTTCTTC. Its protein is CASKPGGSADNEQFF.